The clone carrying this TCR beta chain is a singleton in its sample. These data belong to a study of blood T cell repertoires in COVID-19. Study-wide context: The origin of the acute and convalescent COVID-19 samples was the United States, Italy and Spain. The analysed material was cDNA or gDNA that came from T cells, B-cell-depleted T cells, or PBMCs.

With 3 bases removed from V and 1 base from J, the gap between germline ends came to 10 bases. CDR1 is MGHDK and CDR2 is SYGVNS in the germline V gene. There are 15 residues in the CDR3. Authors' methods: Nucleated cell counts were estimated from reference gene primer amplification. TCRdb's table, derived via immunoSEQ multiplex PCR, lists solely in-frame clones and lacks some. Clone size and the V and J calls come from that table; the DNA yielded D and trimming. The sample carries about 280,000 clones, around 90% recorded once. The receptor was derived from a woman aged 50 to 60 who had recovered from COVID-19. The chain carries TRBV25-1 and TRBJ2-4; D gene uncertain. The sample comprised peripheral blood. Here the CDR3 reads CASSEAGRAKNIQYF. The CDR3 region has the DNA TGTGCCAGCAGTGAGGCAGGAAGGGCCAAAAACATTCAGTACTTC. The variable domain in full, with the rest retrieved from reference TRBV25-1 and TRBJ2-4, is EADIYQTPRYLVIGTGKKITLECSQTMGHDKMYWYQQDPGMELHLIHYSYGVNSTEKGDLSSESTVSRIRTEHFPLTLESARPSHTSQYLCASSEAGRAKNIQYFGAGTRLSVL.